This is a list of T cell receptor beta chains from one sample in a study of beta chain features in type 1 diabetes. TCRdb keeps only in-frame clones here, not all; method: immunoSEQ multiplex PCR. The sample consists of 120,000 to 150,000 clones, about 10% of them appearing once. Sequencing was done on a sample of naive CD4+ T cells from blood. Source of these receptors: a young man in good health. CDR3s include the opening cysteine and the closing phenylalanine or tryptophan. A D gene is named only where the DNA matches it firmly. Expanded clones are given a class, and other clones once, few, many or no size at all.

v_gene	len	d_gene	j_gene	abundance	CDR3nt	CDR3aa
TRBV7-2	16	.	TRBJ2-4	few	TGTGCCAGCAGCTTAGCGGTTACAGGGGCCAAAAACATTCAGTACTTC	CASSLAVTGAKNIQYF
TRBV7-7	16	TRBD2	TRBJ2-1	few	TGTGCCAGCAGCTTATCAATAGGCGGGGGGGCGGATGAGCAGTTCTTC	CASSLSIGGGADEQFF
TRBV6-5	14	.	TRBJ1-2	.	TGTGCCAGCAGTTGGGCCAGAATTAACTATGGCTACACCTTC	CASSWARINYGYTF
TRBV7-3	16	TRBD1	TRBJ1-2	few	TGTGCCAGCAGCTCCGAGACAGGGGGCGCGGACTATGGCTACACCTTC	CASSSETGGADYGYTF
TRBV9	15	TRBD1	TRBJ1-1	medium-sized	TGTGCCAGCAGCACCGCCGGGACAGGGAACACTGAAGCTTTCTTT	CASSTAGTGNTEAFF
TRBV19	16	TRBD1	TRBJ1-6	few	TGTGCCAGTAGTACCTCCGACAGGGGCAATAATTCACCCCTCCACTTT	CASSTSDRGNNSPLHF
TRBV30	14	.	TRBJ1-6	few	TGTGCCTGGAACCTGGGGGGGGGCGGTTCACCCCTCCACTTT	CAWNLGGGGSPLHF
TRBV18	15	TRBD1	TRBJ2-2	.	TGTGCCAGCTCACTCGGGACAGGGAACACCGGGGAGCTGTTTTTT	CASSLGTGNTGELFF
TRBV6-4	15	TRBD2	TRBJ2-1	.	TGTGCCAGCAGCGAAGCCGGGACTAGCCGCAATGAGCAGTTCTTC	CASSEAGTSRNEQFF
TRBV30	15	TRBD2	TRBJ2-3	few	TGTGCCTGCCTAGCGGGGGCAGTGGGCACAGATACGCAGTATTTT	CACLAGAVGTDTQYF
TRBV5-1	15	TRBD1	TRBJ2-5	few	TGCGCCAGCAGCCCCCCGGGGACAGAGAAAGAGACCCAGTACTTC	CASSPPGTEKETQYF
TRBV2	15	.	TRBJ1-5	few	TGTGCCCCCAGAGCCGGGAGCTATAGCAATCAGCCCCAGCATTTT	CAPRAGSYSNQPQHF
TRBV7-2	15	.	TRBJ1-3	few	TGTGCCAGCAGACCCAGGGGTCCCTCTGGAAACACCATATATTTT	CASRPRGPSGNTIYF